The rows below give T cell receptor beta chains drawn from one sample of a study of T cell responses to AZD1222 COVID-19 vaccine. Produced via immunoSEQ multiplex PCR; TCRdb's table is partial and in-frame only. The profile shows 130,000 or so clones, approximately 85% of them singletons. The sequencing here drew on peripheral blood, taken 28 days after the second AZD1222 dose. Every receptor here comes from an adult who received the AZD1222 COVID-19 vaccine. CDR3s include the opening cysteine and the closing phenylalanine or tryptophan. A D gene is named only where the DNA matches it firmly. Where a row states a size, it is once, few, many or the class of an expanded clone; other rows omit it.

TRBJ1-1 | . | . | TRBV6-4 | 14 | CASSVGPMNTEAFF | TGTGCCAGCAGTGTAGGACCTATGAACACTGAAGCTTTCTTT
TRBJ1-2 | . | . | TRBV9 | 13 | CASSTGVRFGYTF | TGTGCCAGCAGCACCGGGGTCCGGTTTGGCTACACCTTC
TRBJ1-2 | . | . | TRBV12-3/TRBV12-4 | 13 | CASSLGQFYGYTF | TGTGCCAGCAGTTTAGGGCAGTTCTATGGCTACACCTTC
TRBJ1-5 | TRBD1 | . | TRBV27 | 15 | CASRISGQLNQPQHF | TGTGCCAGCAGGATATCGGGACAGCTCAATCAGCCCCAGCATTTT
TRBJ2-7 | . | . | TRBV19 | 15 | CASSSPGTASYEQYF | TGTGCCAGTAGTAGCCCCGGGACGGCCTCCTACGAGCAGTACTTC
TRBJ2-5 | . | . | TRBV5-1 | 14 | CASTQQGGEETQYF | TGCGCCAGCACTCAACAGGGAGGGGAAGAGACCCAGTACTTC
TRBJ1-1 | . | . | TRBV6-5 | 12 | CASRGRSTEAFF | TGTGCCAGCAGGGGACGATCAACTGAAGCTTTCTTT
TRBJ2-7 | . | . | TRBV29-1 | 14 | CSVRGGGNTYEQYF | TGCAGCGTTCGGGGTGGAGGAAACACCTACGAGCAGTACTTC
TRBJ1-4 | . | . | TRBV7-3 | 15 | CASSLMSFLVEKLFF | TGTGCCAGCAGCTTAATGTCTTTCCTAGTGGAAAAACTGTTTTTT
TRBJ2-1 | TRBD2 | . | TRBV7-2 | 13 | CASSFAGGAVQFF | TGTGCCAGCAGCTTCGCCGGGGGGGCCGTGCAGTTCTTC
TRBJ2-7 | . | . | TRBV29-1 | 11 | CSAGWDSEQYF | TGCAGCGCTGGGTGGGATTCCGAGCAGTACTTC
TRBJ2-1 | . | . | TRBV6-5 | 16 | CASSYVLGGHYNEQFF | TGTGCCAGCAGTTACGTATTGGGCGGGCACTACAATGAGCAGTTCTTC
TRBJ1-1 | TRBD1 | . | TRBV28 | 18 | CASSPPGTGVIMNTEAFF | TGTGCCAGCAGCCCACCCGGGACAGGAGTAATCATGAACACTGAAGCTTTCTTT
TRBJ2-1 | TRBD2 | . | TRBV2 | 16 | CASTEFGGSNYNEQFF | TGTGCCAGTACTGAATTTGGCGGGAGCAACTACAATGAGCAGTTCTTC
TRBJ1-1 | . | . | TRBV6-6 | 12 | CASSYKQGEAFF | TGTGCCAGCAGTTACAAACAGGGTGAAGCTTTCTTT
TRBJ1-6 | . | . | TRBV7-8 | 19 | CASSLATRGESARNSPLHF | TGTGCCAGCAGCTTAGCAACCCGTGGGGAATCAGCAAGAAATTCACCCCTCCACTTT
TRBJ1-4 | . | . | TRBV5-8 | 16 | CASSDRDLATNEKLFF | TGTGCCAGCAGCGACAGAGACCTAGCAACTAATGAAAAACTGTTTTTT
TRBJ1-2 | . | . | TRBV19 | 11 | CASRAGYGYTF | TGTGCCAGTAGGGCCGGGTATGGCTACACCTTC
TRBJ1-4 | TRBD1 | . | TRBV4-1 | 17 | CASRETGGPISNEKLFF | TGCGCCAGCAGGGAGACAGGGGGCCCCATCTCTAATGAAAAACTGTTTTTT
TRBJ2-2 | . | . | TRBV9 | 16 | CASSPLLGSGTGELFF | TGTGCCAGCAGCCCGCTGCTGGGAAGTGGCACCGGGGAGCTGTTTTTT
TRBJ1-2 | . | . | TRBV30 | 13 | CAWIRQSGYGYTF | TGTGCCTGGATTCGACAGTCTGGCTATGGCTACACCTTC
TRBJ2-1 | . | . | TRBV9 | 14 | CASSVVGGSDEQFF | TGTGCCAGCAGCGTAGTAGGGGGGTCAGATGAGCAGTTCTTC
TRBJ2-1 | . | . | TRBV9 | 15 | CASSVTGGSYNEQFF | TGTGCCAGCAGCGTCACAGGCGGCTCCTACAATGAGCAGTTCTTC
TRBJ1-5 | . | . | TRBV28 | 13 | CASKGGSNQPQHF | TGTGCCAGCAAGGGCGGTAGCAATCAGCCCCAGCATTTT
TRBJ2-2 | . | . | TRBV18 | 14 | CASSPPAQGGELFF | TGTGCCAGCTCACCACCGGCACAGGGCGGGGAGCTGTTTTTT
TRBJ2-7 | . | . | TRBV11-2 | 11 | CASSLGGTQYF | TGTGCCAGCAGCTTAGGAGGGACGCAGTACTTC
TRBJ1-5 | . | once | TRBV5-1 | 14 | CASSLAGDNQPQHF | TGCGCCAGCAGCTTGGCAGGGGATAATCAGCCCCAGCATTTT
TRBJ2-4 | . | . | TRBV5-3 | 19 | CARSIWHEHEMRTKNIQYF | TGTGCCAGAAGCATCTGGCACGAACACGAAATGAGAACCAAAAACATTCAGTACTTC
TRBJ1-1 | . | . | TRBV3-1/TRBV3-2 | 14 | CASSQQGSNTEAFF | TGTGCCAGCAGCCAACAGGGATCTAACACTGAAGCTTTCTTT
TRBJ1-5 | . | . | TRBV5-6 | 14 | CASSSASGNQPQHF | TGTGCCAGCAGCTCGGCCTCGGGCAATCAGCCCCAGCATTTT
TRBJ1-5 | . | few | TRBV19 | 13 | CASSIPSSGPQHF | TGTGCCAGTAGTATCCCATCATCGGGGCCCCAGCATTTT
TRBJ1-2 | . | . | TRBV12-3/TRBV12-4 | 11 | CASSFSYGYTF | TGTGCCAGCAGTTTCAGCTATGGCTACACCTTC
TRBJ2-1 | . | . | TRBV19 | 15 | CASSSSGGAINEQFF | TGTGCCAGTAGCTCCTCCGGGGGCGCGATTAATGAGCAGTTCTTC
TRBJ1-1 | . | . | TRBV7-9 | 15 | CASSLAGVRNTEAFF | TGTGCCAGCAGCTTAGCGGGGGTCAGGAACACTGAAGCTTTCTTT
TRBJ1-2 | . | . | TRBV18 | 13 | CASSSGARDGYTF | TGTGCCAGCTCATCAGGGGCGCGGGATGGCTACACCTTC
TRBJ1-1 | . | . | TRBV10-3 | 16 | CAISVQAEGPNTEAFF | TGTGCCATCAGTGTTCAGGCGGAAGGGCCGAACACTGAAGCTTTCTTT
TRBJ1-2 | . | few | TRBV30 | 14 | CAWGRGRGIYGYTF | TGTGCCTGGGGGAGGGGCAGGGGAATCTATGGCTACACCTTC
TRBJ2-6 | TRBD1 | once | TRBV19 | 16 | CASSGTGASGANVLTF | TGTGCCAGCTCCGGGACAGGGGCCTCTGGGGCCAACGTCCTGACTTTC
TRBJ1-2 | TRBD1 | . | TRBV15 | 15 | CATSRDLGQGRGYTF | TGTGCCACCAGCAGAGATCTGGGACAGGGCCGGGGCTACACCTTC
TRBJ1-4 | . | . | TRBV7-9 | 13 | CASSLAPNEKLFF | TGTGCCAGCAGCTTAGCTCCTAATGAAAAACTGTTTTTT
TRBJ1-4 | . | once | TRBV19 | 15 | CASSNRQLGDGKLFF | TGTGCCAGTAGTAACCGACAGCTCGGGGATGGAAAACTGTTTTTT
TRBJ1-1 | TRBD1 | . | TRBV11-3 | 14 | CASSFSGTATEAFF | TGTGCCAGCAGCTTTTCCGGGACAGCCACTGAAGCTTTCTTT
TRBJ2-7 | TRBD2 | . | TRBV10-3 | 14 | CAIGSSGIGSEQYF | TGTGCCATCGGGTCTAGCGGGATTGGATCCGAGCAGTACTTC
TRBJ1-2 | . | . | TRBV5-5 | 11 | CASSLDTTIIF | TGTGCCAGCAGCTTGGACACAACTATTATCTTC
TRBJ1-1 | TRBD1 | . | TRBV3-1/TRBV3-2 | 15 | CASSQVFTGDTEAFF | TGTGCCAGCAGCCAAGTTTTCACAGGGGACACTGAAGCTTTCTTT
TRBJ1-6 | . | . | TRBV7-3 | 15 | CASSLWGGDNSPLHF | TGTGCCAGCAGCTTATGGGGCGGGGATAATTCACCCCTCCACTTT
TRBJ2-2 | TRBD1 | . | TRBV4-3 | 17 | CASSQNRQGTDTGELFF | TGCGCCAGCAGCCAAAACCGACAGGGGACCGACACCGGGGAGCTGTTTTTT
TRBJ2-1 | . | . | TRBV14 | 16 | CASSQKWVTGRDEQFF | TGTGCCAGCAGCCAAAAGTGGGTGACAGGGAGGGATGAGCAGTTCTTC
TRBJ1-1 | . | . | TRBV6-5 | 15 | CASSYGGRLNTEAFF | TGTGCCAGCAGTTACGGGGGCCGTTTGAACACTGAAGCTTTCTTT
TRBJ2-2 | TRBD1 | . | TRBV11-3 | 14 | CASSLGQGAGELFF | TGTGCCAGCAGCCTGGGACAGGGGGCCGGGGAGCTGTTTTTT
TRBJ1-1 | . | . | TRBV5-4 | 17 | CASSFGGQPSTNTEAFF | TGTGCCAGCAGCTTTGGTGGACAACCTTCTACAAACACTGAAGCTTTCTTT
TRBJ2-7 | . | once | TRBV5-4 | 13 | CASSFTGTMEQYF | TGTGCCAGCAGCTTCACCGGGACCATGGAGCAGTACTTC
TRBJ2-1 | . | . | TRBV2 | 15 | CASRGQLDSYNEQFF | TGTGCCAGCAGGGGCCAACTGGATTCCTACAATGAGCAGTTCTTC
TRBJ1-1 | TRBD1 | once | TRBV19 | 15 | CASSNPQGVNTEAFF | TGTGCCAGTTCGAACCCCCAGGGGGTTAACACTGAAGCTTTCTTT